A single sample gave rise to the 27 T cell receptor beta chains below, sequenced in a study of CD8 T cells in Susac syndrome. Random hexamers were used to reverse transcribe an amount of roughly 0.45 to 1 ug RNA. In TCRdb, the immunoSEQ multiplex PCR reads were re-called with MiXCR into one record per CDR3 protein. The sample shows more than 95,000 distinct CDR3 sequences, about 92% of them seen only once. The source material was CD4+ T cells from PBMCs. Every receptor here comes from a human donor with multiple sclerosis.

This rearrangement joins TRBV7-2 to TRBJ1-6, with a possible D match to TRBD1 (5 bases). Germline values: CDR1 SGHTA, CDR2 FQGNSA. The germline V and J ends were trimmed by 5 bases and 7 bases, with 18 bases remaining between them. This CDR3 spans 16 amino acids. The CDR3 region is CASSPNPGGGNSPLHF. The CDR3 bases are TGTGCCAGCAGCCCCAATCCCGGGGGGGGGAATTCACCCCTCCACTTT.

V usage is TRBV7-9 and J usage is TRBJ2-2; D possibly corresponds to TRBD1 (6 bases). CDR1 is SEHNR, CDR2 FQNEAQ, per germline (reference sequence). The V gene lost 5 bases and the J gene lost 4 bases, with 14 bases spanning the gap. CDR3 size: 15 residues. CDR3 sequence reads: CASSPLGGSTGELFF. CDR3 bases: TGTGCCAGCAGCCCCTTAGGGGGATCCACCGGGGAGCTGTTTTTT.

This rearrangement joins TRBV5-1 to TRBJ2-3; 7 bases align to TRBD1. The CDR3 spans 14 residues. The V gene end was trimmed by 4 bases and the J gene end by 3 bases; junction bases not matched to a gene: 5. Germline CDR1 is SGHRS and CDR2 is YFSETQ. The CDR3 region is CASSKGTDTDTQYF. Written as DNA, the CDR3 is TGCGCCAGCAGCAAAGGGACAGATACAGATACGCAGTATTTT.

The rearrangement uses TRBV7-6 and TRBJ1-1, with TRBD1 as a possible D gene (6 bases). Germline CDR1 is SGHVS and CDR2 is FNYEAQ. This CDR3 has 16 residues. Trimming removed 5 bases from V and 1 base from J, with 17 bases in between. The CDR3 is CASSRTGFIRNTEAFF. DNA for the CDR3: TGTGCCAGCAGCCGAACAGGGTTTATTAGGAACACTGAAGCTTTCTTT.

This clonotype occurred once. The rearrangement joins TRBV7-2 to TRBJ1-6; D is undetermined. The CDR3 loop spans 13 amino acids. Germline V gives CDR1 SGHTA, CDR2 FQGNSA. Deletions cut 2 bases from V and 10 bases from J, with 9 bases between. CDR3 sequence: CASSLRAASPLHF. The CDR3 DNA reads TGTGCCAGCAGCTTACGTGCGGCATCACCCCTCCACTTT. The whole variable domain, filled in from reference TRBV7-2 and TRBJ1-6, reads GAGVSQSPSNKVTEKGKDVELRCDPISGHTALYWYRQSLGQGLEFLIYFQGNSAPDKSGLPSDRFSAERTGGSVSTLTIQRTQQEDSAVYLCASSLRAASPLHFGNGTRLTVT.

Only one count was recorded for this clonotype. The CDR3 DNA is TGTGCGACCCTGGGGGGGGCCCGCAATCAGCCCCAGCATTTT. The encoded protein is CATLGGARNQPQHF. The gene calls are TRBV28 and TRBJ1-5; D perhaps matches TRBD1 (6 bases). CDR3 length: 14 residues. Germline lookup yields CDR1 MDHEN and CDR2 SYDVKM.

The rearrangement joins TRBV25-1 to TRBJ1-2, with 9 bases aligning to TRBD1. With V trimmed by 6 bases and J by 7 bases, 9 bases remained unmatched. The CDR3 sequence is 14 residues long. Germline V gene sequence: CDR1 MGHDK, CDR2 SYGVNS. CDR3 coding DNA: TGTGCCAGCAGCCTCCCGGGACAGGGAAGTGGCTACACCTTC. Translated: CASSLPGQGSGYTF.

This chain uses TRBV28 with TRBJ1-1; D remains unclear. This CDR3 has 13 residues. The germline V and J ends were trimmed by 6 bases and 0 bases, with 8 bases remaining between them. Per germline, CDR1 MDHEN and CDR2 SYDVKM. The CDR3 sequence: CASRNPLNTEAFF. In DNA, the CDR3 is TGTGCCAGCAGGAACCCCCTGAACACTGAAGCTTTCTTT.

This clonotype was counted only a few times. The rearrangement joins TRBV11-2 to TRBJ2-3; a possible D gene is TRBD1 (6 bases). V lost 3 bases, J lost 2 bases, and 9 bases lay in between. Germline CDR1 is SGHAT and CDR2 is FQNNGV. This CDR3 has 14 amino acids. The CDR3 sequence: CASSLQGFTDTQYF. The CDR3 region has the DNA TGTGCCAGCAGCTTGCAGGGGTTCACAGATACGCAGTATTTT.

The rearrangement links TRBV6-1 to TRBJ2-5, with D hard to call. The V gene's germline CDR1 is MNHNS and CDR2 SASEGT. CDR3 size: 14 residues. V lost 0 bases to trimming and J lost 2 bases, with 7 bases between them. CDR3 in amino acids: CASSEANRQETQYF. The DNA of the CDR3 is TGTGCCAGCAGTGAAGCCAACAGACAAGAGACCCAGTACTTC.

CDR3 region: CATSDLNEKLFF. The CDR3 nucleotides are TGTGCCACCAGTGATTTGAATGAAAAACTGTTTTTT. The gene calls are TRBV24-1 and TRBJ1-4; D is ambiguous. V was trimmed by 0 bases and J by 5 bases, leaving 0 bases between them. The CDR3 consists of 12 residues. The germline gives CDR1 KGHDR, CDR2 SFDVKD.

The genes are TRBV4-1 and TRBJ1-5; no definite D call. CDR3 size: 15 residues. With 2 bases removed from V and 6 bases from J, the gap between germline ends came to 14 bases. Germline V CDR1 and CDR2: MGHRA, YSYEKL. The chain's CDR3 is CASSQFLGLGQPQHF. The CDR3, as DNA: TGCGCCAGCAGCCAATTTTTGGGGTTGGGTCAGCCCCAGCATTTT.

This chain links TRBV7-2 with TRBJ2-5; possible D gene TRBD2, 5 bases. This CDR3 has 14 amino acids. Per the germline V gene, CDR1 is SGHTA and CDR2 is FQGNSA. The germline V and J ends were trimmed by 1 base and 5 bases, with 11 bases remaining between them. CDR3 amino acids: CASSLGGNRETQYF. In DNA, the CDR3 is TGTGCCAGCAGCTTAGGAGGGAATCGGGAGACCCAGTACTTC.

V usage is TRBV7-8 and J usage is TRBJ1-3; D not resolved. The CDR3 is 15 amino acids. CDR1 SGHVS and CDR2 FQNEAQ come from the germline V gene. V lost 1 base, J lost 4 bases, and 11 bases lay in between. The CDR3 loop reads CASSLGGSPGNTIYF. CDR3 bases: TGTGCCAGCAGCTTAGGGGGATCCCCGGGAAACACCATATATTTT.

This clonotype was found once. The rearrangement links TRBV20-1 to TRBJ1-5; D is undetermined. Germline loops: CDR1 DFQATT, CDR2 SNEGSKA (reference sequence). Trimming removed 0 bases from V and 4 bases from J, with 19 bases in between. The CDR3 length is 17 residues. The CDR3 DNA reads TGCAGTGCTAGAGATAATTCGGAGGGATGGAGGAATCAGCCCCAGCATTTT. It translates to CSARDNSEGWRNQPQHF.

This rearrangement joins TRBV20-1 to TRBJ1-1; D gene uncertain. The ends were cut back, 3 bases at V and 10 bases at J, with 18 bases in the middle. The CDR3 runs to 13 residues. Germline V gene lookup returns CDR1 DFQATT and CDR2 SNEGSKA (reference sequence). CDR3: CSASRRPFVRAFF. Written as DNA, the CDR3 is TGCAGTGCTAGTCGGCGGCCGTTCGTTCGAGCTTTCTTT.

The gene calls are TRBV20-1 and TRBJ2-1; D is tentatively TRBD1 or TRBD2 (5 bases each). Germline V gene data show CDR1 as DFQATT and CDR2 as SNEGSKA (reference sequence). V shed 3 bases and J shed 6 bases, with 12 bases lying between them. The CDR3 runs 13 residues. The CDR3 nucleotides read TGCAGTGCTAGTGTTGTGGGACGCAATGAGCAGTTCTTC. It translates to CSASVVGRNEQFF.

J is TRBJ2-1 and V is TRBV6-1; D uncertain. Germline CDR1 MNHNS, CDR2 SASEGT. There are 13 residues in the CDR3. With 10 bases removed from V and 3 bases from J, the gap between germline ends came to 13 bases. The CDR3 reads CATPRTVYNEQFF. In DNA form, the CDR3 reads TGTGCCACCCCTAGGACGGTCTACAATGAGCAGTTCTTC.

The gene calls are TRBV29-1 and TRBJ2-7; 8 nucleotides line up with TRBD2. Germline V gene data show CDR1 as SQVTM and CDR2 as ANQGSEA. V shed 6 bases, J shed 2 bases, and the junction held 6 bases outside the gene matches. The CDR3 is made up of 13 amino acids. CDR3 bases: TGCAGCGTCCGTGGCGGGGGGACCTACGAGCAGTACTTC. It codes for CSVRGGGTYEQYF.

In DNA, the CDR3 is TGTGCCAGCAGCCCGAGTCCAAAAGCAGGACTAACTCAAGAGACCCAGTACTTC. It encodes CASSPSPKAGLTQETQYF. The chain is built from TRBV7-2 and TRBJ2-5, with a possible D match to TRBD2 (6 bases). Germline V gene sequence: CDR1 SGHTA, CDR2 FQGNSA. The V and J ends lost 5 bases and 2 bases respectively, with 24 bases between them. The CDR3 has 18 amino acids.

There are a few counts of this clonotype. The V gene is TRBV5-4, the J gene TRBJ2-7; D is ambiguous. The V end was cut by 0 bases, the J end by 2 bases, with 9 bases between. Germline V CDR1 and CDR2: SGHNT, YYREEE (reference sequence). This CDR3 region has 14 residues. CDR3 amino acids: CASSLDSKAYEQYF. CDR3 in DNA: TGTGCCAGCAGCTTGGACAGCAAAGCCTACGAGCAGTACTTC.

The chain combines TRBV6-5 with TRBJ1-1; 8 nucleotides line up with TRBD1. Per germline, CDR1 MNHEY and CDR2 SVGAGI. This CDR3 spans 17 amino acids. With V trimmed by 0 bases and J by 5 bases, 11 bases remained unmatched. The CDR3 is CASSYSIPGTGGTEAFF. CDR3 sequence (DNA): TGTGCCAGCAGTTACTCAATTCCCGGGACAGGAGGAACTGAAGCTTTCTTT.

This clonotype occurred once. The chain has TRBV5-1 and TRBJ2-7; the match to TRBD1 covers 10 bases. The germline V gene has CDR1 SGHRS and CDR2 YFSETQ. V was clipped by 4 bases and J by 4 bases; unmatched bases: 5. The CDR3 has 14 amino acids. The CDR3 DNA reads TGCGCCAGCAGCCCCGGGACAGGGGAATACGAGCAGTACTTC. Protein sequence: CASSPGTGEYEQYF.

The V gene is TRBV2, the J gene TRBJ1-2, with 7 bases aligning to TRBD1. The CDR3 is 15 residues long. CDR1 and CDR2 (germline): SNHLY, FYNNEI. With 7 bases clipped from V and 1 base from J, the junction kept 9 bases outside the gene matches. Written as DNA, the CDR3 is TGTGCCAGCAAGCACCGGGACAGTTTTAACTATGGCTACACCTTC. Protein sequence: CASKHRDSFNYGYTF. Supplemented by reference TRBV2 and TRBJ1-2, the full variable domain reads EPEVTQTPSHQVTQMGQEVILRCVPISNHLYFYWYRQILGQKVEFLVSFYNNEISEKSEIFDDQFSVERPDGSNFTLKIRSTKLEDSAMYFCASKHRDSFNYGYTFGSGTRLTVV.

The J gene is TRBJ2-3, the V gene TRBV6-6; D may correspond to TRBD1 or TRBD2 (5 bases each). Trimming took 6 bases from V and 2 from J, leaving 12 bases between them. CDR3 length: 14 amino acids. Germline V gene lookup returns CDR1 MNHNY and CDR2 SVGAGI (reference sequence). In DNA form, the CDR3 reads TGTGCCAGCAGAGAATGGGGACCCACAGATACGCAGTATTTT. This encodes CASREWGPTDTQYF.

The genes are TRBV20-1 and TRBJ2-1; possible D gene TRBD2, 6 bases. V was clipped by 5 bases and J by 10 bases, with 12 bases between them. Germline V gene lookup returns CDR1 DFQATT and CDR2 SNEGSKA (reference sequence). The CDR3 consists of 11 residues. DNA for the CDR3: TGCAGTGCTGGGGACTCCCGGGAGCAGTTCTTC. This codes for CSAGDSREQFF.

The chain recombines TRBV24-1 with TRBJ2-1; the match to TRBD2 covers 7 bases. J gave up 2 bases and V 2 bases, and 5 bases lay outside the gene matches. CDR3 length equals 16 residues. Germline CDR1 KGHDR, CDR2 SFDVKD. In DNA form, the CDR3 reads TGTGCCACCAGTGATTCGGGACGGGGGGCCTACAATGAGCAGTTCTTC. It is translated as CATSDSGRGAYNEQFF.